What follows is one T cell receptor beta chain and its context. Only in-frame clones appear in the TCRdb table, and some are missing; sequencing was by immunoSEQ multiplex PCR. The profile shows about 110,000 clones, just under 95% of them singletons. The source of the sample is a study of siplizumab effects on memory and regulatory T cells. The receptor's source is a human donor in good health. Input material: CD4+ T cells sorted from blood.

CDR3 nucleotide sequence: TGTGCCAGCAGCCAGTCCCTCACGGCGGGAGCCACGTTAGAGTACTTC. As protein: CASSQSLTAGATLEYF. The chain has TRBV11-2 and TRBJ2-7; TRBD2 matches at 7 bases. Germline V lookup: CDR1 SGHAT, CDR2 FQNNGV. The CDR3 is 16 residues long. The trim removed 5 bases at V and 11 bases at J, leaving 21 bases unmatched.